The clone carrying this T cell receptor (beta chain) was observed a few times. Its antigen is still unknown. V was pared by 3 bases and J by 7 bases, with 4 bases of the junction left unmatched. The CDR3 has 12 amino acids. Germline V gene data show CDR1 as DFQATT and CDR2 as SNEGSKA (reference sequence). The entry originates in a study of blood T cells in healthy people across ages. Notes on the study in general: A strong correlation was found between TCR beta diversity and the percentage of naive T cells.

Sample-barcoded 5' priming and a J-beta primer mix drove a second PCR of roughly 7 to 11 cycles. The template-switch adaptor, which had 12 random nucleotides, put a tag on each cDNA molecule. MiXCR, run by TCRdb on the 5' RACE reads, gives a single entry per CDR3 protein. The profile covers more than 600,000 distinct CDR3 sequences, with approximately 25% appearing a single time and under 9.5% taken by the ten largest. These data also formed part of another study, on T cells of mothers and their children. This second study notes: All extracted RNA went into cDNA synthesis, about 1.4 ug per 15 ul. Slightly higher overlap, not significant, was seen in related mother-child pairs than in unrelated pairs.

The sample taken for sequencing was blood. This sequence originates from a boy between 10 and 17 years old in good health. The chain uses TRBV20-1 and TRBJ2-5; 8 nucleotides agree with TRBD2. CDR3 loop: CSASGGAGTQYF. The DNA of the CDR3 is TGCAGTGCTAGCGGGGGGGCCGGGACCCAGTACTTC.